This TCR beta chain was recovered during a study of T cells in women clearing cervical HPV infection. As concerns this clone: The DNA ends 3 residues before the CDR3 does, and the rest of the CDR3 is filled in from the germline J gene.

Deletions cut 3 bases from V and 7 bases from J, with 10 bases between. This CDR3 region has 14 residues. Germline V gene sequence: CDR1 SNHLY, CDR2 FYNNEI. Repertoires were generated with immunoSEQ multiplex PCR, while TCRdb's copy carries only in-frame clones and drops some. The table lists 40,000 to 55,000 clones. The chain employs TRBV2 and TRBJ1-6, with D perhaps matching TRBD1 (6 bases). The receptor was derived from a woman between 18 and 70 years old with a cervical HPV16 infection that either progressed to CIN3+ or cleared (not recorded which). The specimen was blood buffy coat. This CDR3 reads CASSDRTENSPLHF. CDR3 DNA (partial): TGTGCCAGCAGTGACCGGACAGAGAATTCACCC.